These T cell receptor beta chains were read from a single sample in a study of control samples from healthy donors and cancer patients. The table came from immunoSEQ multiplex PCR; TCRdb's copy has only in-frame clones and leaves some out. The sample shows about 52,000 clones, 85% to 95% of them seen only once. Specimen: blood. The receptors originated from a young man in good health. Both conserved end residues are part of each CDR3. A D gene is named only where the DNA matches it firmly. The size entry is marked missing in some rows and otherwise reads once, few, many or a size class.

v_call,d_call,clone_size,j_call,cdr3_aa,cdr3_nt
TRBV29-1,TRBD1,.,TRBJ1-1,CSAWDRGNTEAFF,TGCAGCGCCTGGGACAGGGGTAACACTGAAGCTTTCTTT
TRBV11-1,.,.,TRBJ2-2,CASSLRWGGELFF,TGTGCCAGCAGCTTACGTTGGGGCGGGGAGCTGTTTTTT
TRBV13,.,.,TRBJ2-7,CASSSGSNEQYF,TGTGCCAGCAGTTCAGGGTCTAACGAGCAGTACTTC
TRBV4-3,TRBD2,.,TRBJ2-7,CASSQDWASGFYEQYF,TGCGCCAGCAGCCAAGATTGGGCTAGCGGGTTCTACGAGCAGTACTTC
TRBV29-1,TRBD2,.,TRBJ2-7,CSVPGLAGGGAYEQYF,TGCAGCGTACCGGGACTAGCGGGAGGCGGGGCCTACGAGCAGTACTTC
TRBV11-3,.,.,TRBJ2-2,CASSLDRTGELFF,TGTGCCAGCAGCTTAGATCGCACCGGGGAGCTGTTTTTT
TRBV5-8,.,.,TRBJ2-2,CASSPTSAGTYTGELFF,TGTGCCAGCAGCCCCACGTCCGCGGGGACTTACACCGGGGAGCTGTTTTTT
TRBV6-2/TRBV6-3,TRBD1,.,TRBJ1-2,CASSYDGQVYGYTF,TGTGCCAGCAGTTATGATGGACAGGTCTATGGCTACACCTTC
TRBV6-6,TRBD1,.,TRBJ2-2,CASSYLDRQDTGELFF,TGTGCCAGCAGTTACTTGGACAGGCAAGACACCGGGGAGCTGTTTTTT
TRBV3-1/TRBV3-2,.,once,TRBJ2-2,CASSQGLIFANTGELFF,TGTGCCAGCAGCCAAGGGCTTATATTCGCGAACACCGGGGAGCTGTTTTTT
TRBV3-1/TRBV3-2,.,.,TRBJ1-4,CASSQVPGSHEKLFF,TGTGCCAGCAGCCAAGTCCCGGGGTCGCATGAAAAACTGTTTTTT
TRBV7-9,.,.,TRBJ1-5,CASSSEGSNQPQHF,TGTGCCAGCAGCAGCGAGGGCAGCAATCAGCCCCAGCATTTT
TRBV9,TRBD1,.,TRBJ1-2,CASSGTGRDGYTF,TGTGCCAGCAGCGGGACAGGGCGGGATGGCTACACCTTC
TRBV29-1,TRBD2,.,TRBJ2-3,CSVLAGNTDTQYF,TGCAGCGTACTAGCGGGAAACACAGATACGCAGTATTTT
TRBV7-6,TRBD1,.,TRBJ2-3,CASSQKAGGWLDTQYF,TGTGCCAGCAGCCAAAAGGCAGGGGGCTGGTTGGATACGCAGTATTTT
TRBV14,.,.,TRBJ2-5,CASSYRDYQETQYF,TGTGCCAGCAGCTATAGGGACTACCAAGAGACCCAGTACTTC
TRBV4-3,.,.,TRBJ2-7,CASSQDVRGGYEQYF,TGCGCCAGCAGCCAAGATGTCAGGGGCGGGTACGAGCAGTACTTC
TRBV28,.,.,TRBJ1-2,CATGRTNYGYTF,TGTGCCACGGGCAGAACTAACTATGGCTACACCTTC
TRBV5-6,.,.,TRBJ1-5,CASSLGRINQPQHF,TGTGCCAGCAGCTTAGGACGGATCAATCAGCCCCAGCATTTT
TRBV6-4,TRBD1,.,TRBJ1-1,CASRAQGTVTEAFF,TGTGCCAGCAGAGCACAGGGGACGGTCACTGAAGCTTTCTTT
TRBV5-6,.,.,TRBJ2-6,CASSFSPSGANVLTF,TGTGCCAGCAGCTTTAGTCCCTCTGGGGCCAACGTCCTGACTTTC
TRBV12-1,.,.,TRBJ2-4,CASSFASRTRKNIQYF,TGTGCCAGCAGCTTTGCGAGCAGGACTAGAAAAAACATTCAGTACTTC
TRBV29-1,TRBD1,.,TRBJ2-5,CSVGGGRGQGRETQYF,TGCAGCGTTGGAGGGGGTCGGGGACAGGGACGCGAGACCCAGTACTTC
TRBV9,TRBD2,.,TRBJ2-2,CASASTGGGGELFF,TGTGCCAGCGCTTCAACGGGAGGGGGCGGGGAGCTGTTTTTT
TRBV27,TRBD2,once,TRBJ2-7,CASSYGTSDTYEQYF,TGTGCCAGCAGTTACGGGACTAGCGACACCTACGAGCAGTACTTC
TRBV5-4,.,.,TRBJ2-3,CASKREFADTQYF,TGTGCCAGCAAACGGGAGTTTGCAGATACGCAGTATTTT
TRBV15,TRBD1,once,TRBJ1-1,CATSRETGFDTEAFF,TGTGCCACCAGCAGAGAGACAGGGTTTGACACTGAAGCTTTCTTT
TRBV5-1,TRBD1,.,TRBJ2-7,CASSIYGQGAREQYF,TGCGCCAGCAGCATATACGGACAGGGGGCGAGAGAGCAGTACTTC
TRBV10-3,.,.,TRBJ1-5,CAISEAGEGNQPQHF,TGTGCCATCAGTGAGGCAGGCGAGGGCAATCAGCCCCAGCATTTT
TRBV3-1/TRBV3-2,.,.,TRBJ1-1,CASSQAMNTEAFF,TGTGCCAGCAGCCAAGCCATGAACACTGAAGCTTTCTTT
TRBV29-1,.,.,TRBJ2-1,CSVRSGDSYNEQFF,TGCAGCGTTCGGAGCGGAGACTCCTACAATGAGCAGTTCTTC
TRBV5-1,TRBD2,once,TRBJ2-1,CASSSSGRAEDEQFF,TGCGCCAGCAGCTCCAGCGGGAGGGCCGAGGATGAGCAGTTCTTC
TRBV9,.,.,TRBJ1-5,CASSRGTDQPQHF,TGTGCCAGCAGCCGCGGGACGGATCAGCCCCAGCATTTT
TRBV12-3/TRBV12-4,.,once,TRBJ1-4,CASSLGLSLFF,TGTGCCAGCAGCTTGGGCCTATCCCTGTTTTTT
TRBV6-5,.,.,TRBJ2-7,CASISHYEQYF,TGTGCCAGCATCTCCCACTACGAGCAGTACTTC
TRBV19,TRBD2,.,TRBJ2-1,CASRSGRSDEQFF,TGTGCCAGTAGGAGCGGGAGGAGCGATGAGCAGTTCTTC
TRBV14,TRBD1,.,TRBJ1-4,CASSPRQGRLFF,TGTGCCAGCAGCCCGCGACAGGGGAGGCTGTTTTTT
TRBV15,.,.,TRBJ2-1,CATNGDYSYNEQFF,TGTGCCACTAACGGGGATTACTCCTACAATGAGCAGTTCTTC
TRBV27,.,.,TRBJ2-7,CASLPHAGNYEQYF,TGTGCCAGTCTCCCCCATGCGGGAAATTACGAGCAGTACTTC
TRBV5-1,.,once,TRBJ1-2,CASSSSGAPYGYTF,TGCGCCAGCAGCAGCTCGGGGGCCCCCTATGGCTACACCTTC
TRBV5-4,.,.,TRBJ1-1,CASSSASGSTEAFF,TGTGCCAGCAGCTCCGCCTCCGGGAGCACTGAAGCTTTCTTT
TRBV5-1,.,once,TRBJ2-5,CASSLESVRETQYF,TGCGCCAGCAGCTTGGAGTCGGTGAGGGAGACCCAGTACTTC
TRBV9,.,once,TRBJ2-7,CASSVRESYEQYF,TGTGCCAGCAGCGTAAGGGAGTCCTACGAGCAGTACTTC
TRBV16,.,.,TRBJ2-7,CASRTRPGSHEQYF,TGTGCCAGCAGAACCCGGCCGGGGTCCCACGAGCAGTACTTC
TRBV28,TRBD1,.,TRBJ2-7,CATQFGTAYEQYF,TGTGCCACCCAGTTTGGGACAGCCTACGAGCAGTACTTC
TRBV9,.,.,TRBJ2-7,CASSAGRGGGEQYF,TGTGCCAGCAGCGCGGGGCGAGGGGGAGGGGAGCAGTACTTC
TRBV27,.,.,TRBJ2-7,CASSLAGSYEQYF,TGTGCCAGCAGTTTAGCCGGCTCCTACGAGCAGTACTTC
TRBV5-1,TRBD2,.,TRBJ2-2,CASNLWDSDLAGSPSVDTGELFF,TGCGCCAGCAATTTATGGGACAGCGACCTAGCGGGAAGCCCGTCGGTCGACACCGGGGAGCTGTTTTTT
TRBV5-1,.,.,TRBJ1-6,CASSPVQAGGRSPLHF,TGCGCCAGCAGCCCCGTACAGGCGGGTGGACGTTCACCCCTCCACTTT
TRBV25-1,.,.,TRBJ2-1,CASSAQITVISSYNEQFF,TGTGCCAGCAGTGCCCAGATTACAGTCATTAGCTCCTACAATGAGCAGTTCTTC
TRBV25-1,.,.,TRBJ1-4,CASMKGGGNEKLFF,TGTGCCAGCATGAAGGGCGGGGGTAATGAAAAACTGTTTTTT
TRBV3-1/TRBV3-2,TRBD2,few,TRBJ2-1,CASSQGASGRAYEQFF,TGTGCCAGCAGCCAAGGCGCTAGCGGGAGGGCCTATGAGCAGTTCTTC
TRBV7-9,.,.,TRBJ1-2,CASSLALEVTNYGYTF,TGTGCCAGCAGCTTAGCGCTGGAGGTAACGAACTATGGCTACACCTTC
TRBV7-9,.,.,TRBJ1-1,CASSPPLGRGTTSAEAFF,TGTGCCAGCAGCCCACCCTTAGGCAGGGGAACTACGTCCGCTGAAGCTTTCTTT
TRBV29-1,.,.,TRBJ1-5,CSVEENRNQPQHF,TGCAGCGTTGAAGAGAATCGGAATCAGCCCCAGCATTTT